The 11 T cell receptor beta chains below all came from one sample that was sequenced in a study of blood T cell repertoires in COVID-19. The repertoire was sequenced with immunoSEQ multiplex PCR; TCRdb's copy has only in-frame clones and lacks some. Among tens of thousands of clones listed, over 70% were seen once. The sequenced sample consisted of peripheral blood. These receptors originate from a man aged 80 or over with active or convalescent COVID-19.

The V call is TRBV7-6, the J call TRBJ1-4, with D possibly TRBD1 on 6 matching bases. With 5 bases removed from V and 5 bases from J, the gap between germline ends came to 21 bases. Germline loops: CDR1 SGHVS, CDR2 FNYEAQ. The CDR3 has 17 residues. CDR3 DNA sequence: TGTGCCAGCAGCCCCGGACAGAGTGGTAGTGGGAATGAAAAACTGTTTTTT. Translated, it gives CASSPGQSGSGNEKLFF.

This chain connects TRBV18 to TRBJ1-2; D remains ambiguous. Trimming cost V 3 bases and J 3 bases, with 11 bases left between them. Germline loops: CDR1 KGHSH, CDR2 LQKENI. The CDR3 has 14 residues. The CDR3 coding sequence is TGTGCCAGCTCACCGGGGAGGGAGTACTATGGCTACACCTTC. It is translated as CASSPGREYYGYTF.

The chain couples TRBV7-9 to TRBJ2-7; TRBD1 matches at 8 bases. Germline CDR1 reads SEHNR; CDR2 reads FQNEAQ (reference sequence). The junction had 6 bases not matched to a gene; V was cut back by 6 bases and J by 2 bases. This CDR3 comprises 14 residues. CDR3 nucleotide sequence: TGTGCCAGCAGGGATGGGACAGGAGCCTACGAGCAGTACTTC. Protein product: CASRDGTGAYEQYF.

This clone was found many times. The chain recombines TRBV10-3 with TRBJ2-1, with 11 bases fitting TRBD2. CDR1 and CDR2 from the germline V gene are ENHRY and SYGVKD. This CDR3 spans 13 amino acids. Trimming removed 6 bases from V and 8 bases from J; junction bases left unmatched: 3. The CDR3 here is CAIRTSGEDEQFF. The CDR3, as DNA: TGTGCCATCAGGACTAGCGGGGAGGATGAGCAGTTCTTC.

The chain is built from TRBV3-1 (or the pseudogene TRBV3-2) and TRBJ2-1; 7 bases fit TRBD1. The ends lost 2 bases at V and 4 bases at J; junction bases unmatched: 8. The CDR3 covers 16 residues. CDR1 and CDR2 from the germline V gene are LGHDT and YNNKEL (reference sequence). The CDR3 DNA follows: TGTGCCAGCAGCCAAACGACAGGGACGGGTTACAATGAGCAGTTCTTC. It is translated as CASSQTTGTGYNEQFF.

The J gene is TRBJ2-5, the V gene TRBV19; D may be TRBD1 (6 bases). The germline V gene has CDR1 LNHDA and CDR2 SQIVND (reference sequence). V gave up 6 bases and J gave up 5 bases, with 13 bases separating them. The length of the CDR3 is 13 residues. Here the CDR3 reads CASRRQVEETQYF. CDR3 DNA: TGTGCCAGTAGACGACAGGTGGAGGAGACCCAGTACTTC.

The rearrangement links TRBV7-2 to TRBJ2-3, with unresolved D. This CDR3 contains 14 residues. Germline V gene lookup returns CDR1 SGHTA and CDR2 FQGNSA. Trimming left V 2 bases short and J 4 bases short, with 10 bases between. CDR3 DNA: TGTGCCAGCAGCTTATCGAGGAACCCAGATACGCAGTATTTT. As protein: CASSLSRNPDTQYF.

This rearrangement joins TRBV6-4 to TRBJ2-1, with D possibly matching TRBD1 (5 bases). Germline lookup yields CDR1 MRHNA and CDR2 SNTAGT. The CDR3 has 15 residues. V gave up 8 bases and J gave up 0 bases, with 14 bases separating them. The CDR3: CASGREGDSYNEQFF. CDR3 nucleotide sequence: TGTGCCAGCGGAAGGGAAGGGGACTCCTACAATGAGCAGTTCTTC.

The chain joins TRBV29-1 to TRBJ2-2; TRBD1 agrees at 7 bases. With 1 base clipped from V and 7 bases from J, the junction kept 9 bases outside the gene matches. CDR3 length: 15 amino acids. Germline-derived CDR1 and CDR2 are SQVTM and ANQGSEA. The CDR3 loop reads CSVEVRQGEVGELFF. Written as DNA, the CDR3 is TGCAGCGTTGAAGTGAGGCAGGGGGAAGTCGGGGAGCTGTTTTTT.

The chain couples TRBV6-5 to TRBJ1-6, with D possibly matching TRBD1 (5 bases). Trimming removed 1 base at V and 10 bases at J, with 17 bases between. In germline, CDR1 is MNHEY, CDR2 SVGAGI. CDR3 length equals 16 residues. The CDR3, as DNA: TGTGCCAGCAGTTACTTCCAGGGAGGTTCCAAATCACCCCTCCACTTT. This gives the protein CASSYFQGGSKSPLHF.

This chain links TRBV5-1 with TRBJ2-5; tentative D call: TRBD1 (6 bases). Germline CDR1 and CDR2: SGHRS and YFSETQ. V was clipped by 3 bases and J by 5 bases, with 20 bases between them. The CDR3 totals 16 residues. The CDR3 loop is CASSSVTGPSWETQYF. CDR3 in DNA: TGCGCCAGCAGCTCGGTGACAGGCCCTTCCTGGGAGACCCAGTACTTC. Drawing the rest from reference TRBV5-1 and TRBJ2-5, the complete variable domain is KAGVTQTPRYLIKTRGQQVTLSCSPISGHRSVSWYQQTPGQGLQFLFEYFSETQRNKGNFPGRFSGRQFSNSRSEMNVSTLELGDSALYLCASSSVTGPSWETQYFGPGTRLLVL.